Here is one T cell receptor beta chain with its context. The antigen remains undetermined. This entry is derived from a study of cytomegalovirus exposure and HLA in healthy donors. Study results and limitations: Confirmation was obtained in vitro that a few CMV-associated chains are specific for CMV antigens.

Assay used: immunoSEQ multiplex PCR; TCRdb lists only in-frame clones, some missing. This table holds under 100,000 clones, about 96% found once. This sequence was found in a woman between 18 and 29 years old in good health and CMV-seronegative. The specimen was PBMCs.

The chain's CDR3 is CASSIPASGWVSSYNEQFF. The CDR3 DNA is TGTGCCAGTAGTATTCCGGCTAGCGGTTGGGTAAGCTCCTACAATGAGCAGTTCTTC. The chain has TRBV19 and TRBJ2-1; 7 bases align to TRBD2. CDR3 length equals 19 residues. Germline CDR1 reads LNHDA; CDR2 reads SQIVND (reference sequence). V trimming: 3 bases; J trimming: 0 bases; junction bases outside the gene matches: 14.